This T cell receptor (beta chain) was documented in a study of shared clonotypes between healthy human individuals. Healthy and HIV-negative, the adult donors had no recent acute infections or vaccinations. The assay was run at deep level. Per the original data handling: ImmunoSEQ gave junction-only sequences without quality scores, so filtering differed. The protocol was immunoSEQ multiplex PCR, while the TCRdb copy is restricted to in-frame clones and leaves out a portion. The D gene and trimming were derived from the DNA, and the V and J assignments and clone size from that table. Among 450,000 to 650,000 clones listed, around 80% were seen once. This receptor was taken from a woman in her thirties or forties in good health. Some clones in this sample may be carry-over from other donors' samples. Material: PBMCs.

CDR3 region: CASSVRLAPLGSTDTQYF. CDR3 nucleotide sequence: TGTGCCAGCAGCGTCAGACTAGCGCCCTTAGGGAGCACAGATACGCAGTATTTT. The genes are TRBV9 and TRBJ2-3, with 8 bases aligning to TRBD2. Germline V CDR1 and CDR2: SGDLS, YYNGEE. V shed 2 bases and J 0 bases; nucleotides not matched to a gene: 11. CDR3 length: 18 amino acids.